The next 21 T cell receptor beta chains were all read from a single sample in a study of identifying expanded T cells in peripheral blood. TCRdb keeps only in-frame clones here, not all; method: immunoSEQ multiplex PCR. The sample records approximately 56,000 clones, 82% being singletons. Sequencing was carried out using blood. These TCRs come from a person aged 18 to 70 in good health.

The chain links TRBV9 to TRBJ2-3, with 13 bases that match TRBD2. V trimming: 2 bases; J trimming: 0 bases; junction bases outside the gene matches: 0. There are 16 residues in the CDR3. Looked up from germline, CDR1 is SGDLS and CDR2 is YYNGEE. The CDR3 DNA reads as TGTGCCAGCAGCGTGACTAGCGGGGGGAGCACAGATACGCAGTATTTT. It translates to CASSVTSGGSTDTQYF.

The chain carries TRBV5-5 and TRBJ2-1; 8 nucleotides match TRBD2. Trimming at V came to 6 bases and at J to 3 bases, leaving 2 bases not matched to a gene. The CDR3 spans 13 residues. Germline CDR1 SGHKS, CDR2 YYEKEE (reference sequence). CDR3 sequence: CASNAGGYNEQFF. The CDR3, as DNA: TGTGCCAGCAATGCGGGGGGCTACAATGAGCAGTTCTTC. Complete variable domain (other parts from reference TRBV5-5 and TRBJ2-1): DAGVTQSPTHLIKTRGQQVTLRCSPISGHKSVSWYQQVLGQGPQFIFQYYEKEERGRGNFPDRFSARQFPNYSSELNVNALLLGDSALYLCASNAGGYNEQFFGPGTRLTVL.

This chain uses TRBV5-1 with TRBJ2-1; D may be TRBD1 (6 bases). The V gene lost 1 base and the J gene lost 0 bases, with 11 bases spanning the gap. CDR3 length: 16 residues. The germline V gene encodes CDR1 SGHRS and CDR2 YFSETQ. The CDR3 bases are TGCGCCAGCAGCTTGCGTGGGACAAACTCCTACAATGAGCAGTTCTTC. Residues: CASSLRGTNSYNEQFF.

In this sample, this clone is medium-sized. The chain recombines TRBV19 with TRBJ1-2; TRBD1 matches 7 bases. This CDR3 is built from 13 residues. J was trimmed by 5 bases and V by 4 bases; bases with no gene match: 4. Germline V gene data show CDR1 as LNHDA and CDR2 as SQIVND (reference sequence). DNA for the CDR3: TGTGCCAGTAGTAAGGGACAGCATTATGGCTACACCTTC. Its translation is CASSKGQHYGYTF. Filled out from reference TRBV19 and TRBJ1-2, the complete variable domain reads DGGITQSPKYLFRKEGQNVTLSCEQNLNHDAMYWYRQDPGQGLRLIYYSQIVNDFQKGDIAEGYSVSREKKESFPLTVTSAQKNPTAFYLCASSKGQHYGYTFGSGTRLTVV.

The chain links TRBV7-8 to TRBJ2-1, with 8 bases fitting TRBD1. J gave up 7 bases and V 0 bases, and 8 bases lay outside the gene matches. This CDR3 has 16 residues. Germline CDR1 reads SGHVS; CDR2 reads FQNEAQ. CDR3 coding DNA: TGTGCCAGCAGCTTAGCCGGACAGGGATCTGGAAATGAGCAGTTCTTC. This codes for CASSLAGQGSGNEQFF.

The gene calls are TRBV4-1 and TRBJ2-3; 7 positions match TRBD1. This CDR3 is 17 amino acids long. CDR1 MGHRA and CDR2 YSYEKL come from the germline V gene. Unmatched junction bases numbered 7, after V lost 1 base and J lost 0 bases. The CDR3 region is CASSQVGGGPSTDTQYF. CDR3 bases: TGCGCCAGCAGCCAAGTAGGGGGCGGCCCTAGCACAGATACGCAGTATTTT.

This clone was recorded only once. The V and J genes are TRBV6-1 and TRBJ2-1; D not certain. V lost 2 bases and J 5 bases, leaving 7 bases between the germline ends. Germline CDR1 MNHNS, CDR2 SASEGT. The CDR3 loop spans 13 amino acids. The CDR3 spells CASSERKNNEQFF. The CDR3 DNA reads TGTGCCAGCAGTGAACGCAAGAACAATGAGCAGTTCTTC.

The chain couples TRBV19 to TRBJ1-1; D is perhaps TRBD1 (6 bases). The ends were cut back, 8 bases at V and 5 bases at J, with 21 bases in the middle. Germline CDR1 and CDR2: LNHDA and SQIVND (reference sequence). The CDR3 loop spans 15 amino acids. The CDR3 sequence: CASYSDRRTGTEAFF. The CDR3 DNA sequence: TGTGCCAGTTACTCGGACCGTAGAACAGGGACTGAAGCTTTCTTT. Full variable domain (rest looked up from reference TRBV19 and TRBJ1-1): DGGITQSPKYLFRKEGQNVTLSCEQNLNHDAMYWYRQDPGQGLRLIYYSQIVNDFQKGDIAEGYSVSREKKESFPLTVTSAQKNPTAFYLCASYSDRRTGTEAFFGQGTRLTVV.

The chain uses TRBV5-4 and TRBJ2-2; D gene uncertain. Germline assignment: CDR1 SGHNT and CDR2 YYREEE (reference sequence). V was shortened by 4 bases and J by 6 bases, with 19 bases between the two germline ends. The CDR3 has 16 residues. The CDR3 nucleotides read TGTGCCAGCAGCCGAATAGTTGCCTCCGCCTCCGGGGAGCTGTTTTTT. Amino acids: CASSRIVASASGELFF.

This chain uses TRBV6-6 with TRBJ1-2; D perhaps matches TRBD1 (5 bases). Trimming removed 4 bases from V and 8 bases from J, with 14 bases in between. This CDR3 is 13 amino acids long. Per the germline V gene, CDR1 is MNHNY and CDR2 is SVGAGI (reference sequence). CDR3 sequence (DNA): TGTGCCAGCAGTTCGGGACTTCCTGCGGGCTACACCTTC. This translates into CASSSGLPAGYTF.

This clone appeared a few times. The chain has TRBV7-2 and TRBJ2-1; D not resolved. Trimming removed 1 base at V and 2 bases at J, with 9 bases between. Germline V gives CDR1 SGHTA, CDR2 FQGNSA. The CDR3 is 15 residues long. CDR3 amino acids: CASSLGIGAYNEQFF. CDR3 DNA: TGTGCCAGCAGCTTAGGAATTGGGGCCTACAATGAGCAGTTCTTC.

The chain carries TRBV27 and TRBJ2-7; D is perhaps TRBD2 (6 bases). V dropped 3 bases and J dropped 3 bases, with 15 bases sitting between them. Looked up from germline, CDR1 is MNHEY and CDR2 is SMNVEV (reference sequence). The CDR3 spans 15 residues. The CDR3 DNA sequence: TGTGCCAGCAGTTTCTTCGGGACCGGGAGCTACGAGCAGTACTTC. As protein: CASSFFGTGSYEQYF.

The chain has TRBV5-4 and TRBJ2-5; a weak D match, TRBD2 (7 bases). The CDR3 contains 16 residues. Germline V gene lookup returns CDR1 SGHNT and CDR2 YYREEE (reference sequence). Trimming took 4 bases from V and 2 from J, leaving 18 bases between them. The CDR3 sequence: CASSPRGMGGQETQYF. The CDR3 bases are TGTGCCAGCAGCCCGAGGGGGATGGGGGGGCAAGAGACCCAGTACTTC.

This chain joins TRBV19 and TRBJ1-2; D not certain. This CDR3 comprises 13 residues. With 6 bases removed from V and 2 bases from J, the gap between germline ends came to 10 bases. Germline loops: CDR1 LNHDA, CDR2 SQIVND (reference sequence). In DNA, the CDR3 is TGTGCCAGTAGGCTACCACCCAACTATGGCTACACCTTC. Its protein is CASRLPPNYGYTF.

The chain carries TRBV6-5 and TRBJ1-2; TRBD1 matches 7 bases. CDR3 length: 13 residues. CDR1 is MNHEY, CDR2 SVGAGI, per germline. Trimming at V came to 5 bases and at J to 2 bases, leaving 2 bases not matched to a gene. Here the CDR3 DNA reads TGTGCCAGCAGTCTGACAGGGAACTATGGCTACACCTTC. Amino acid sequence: CASSLTGNYGYTF.

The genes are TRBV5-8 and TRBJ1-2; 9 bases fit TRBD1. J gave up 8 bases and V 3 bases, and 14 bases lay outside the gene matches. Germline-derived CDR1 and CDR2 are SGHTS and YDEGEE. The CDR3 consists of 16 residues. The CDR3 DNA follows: TGTGCCAGCAGCTCGCTTCTGGGACAGGGAATGGTAGGCTACACCTTC. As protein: CASSSLLGQGMVGYTF.

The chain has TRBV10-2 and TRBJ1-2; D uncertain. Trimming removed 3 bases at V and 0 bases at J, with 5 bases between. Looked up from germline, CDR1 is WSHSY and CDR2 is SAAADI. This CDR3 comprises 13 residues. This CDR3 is CASSDRTNYGYTF. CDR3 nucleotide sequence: TGCGCCAGCAGTGACAGAACTAACTATGGCTACACCTTC.

The CDR3 region is CASSQDPGLAGPYNEQFF. CDR3 bases: TGCGCCAGCAGCCAAGATCCGGGACTAGCGGGACCCTACAATGAGCAGTTCTTC. The V call is TRBV4-1, the J call TRBJ2-1; 13 nucleotides align to TRBD2. The CDR3 sequence is 18 residues long. V was clipped by 0 bases and J by 2 bases; unmatched bases: 4. Per germline, CDR1 MGHRA and CDR2 YSYEKL.

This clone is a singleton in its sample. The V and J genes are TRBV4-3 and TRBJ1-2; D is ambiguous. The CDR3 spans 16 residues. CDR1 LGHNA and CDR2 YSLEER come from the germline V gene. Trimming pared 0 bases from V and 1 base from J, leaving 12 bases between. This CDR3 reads CASSQEVRLINYGYTF. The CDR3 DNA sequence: TGCGCCAGCAGCCAAGAGGTGCGGCTGATTAACTATGGCTACACCTTC.

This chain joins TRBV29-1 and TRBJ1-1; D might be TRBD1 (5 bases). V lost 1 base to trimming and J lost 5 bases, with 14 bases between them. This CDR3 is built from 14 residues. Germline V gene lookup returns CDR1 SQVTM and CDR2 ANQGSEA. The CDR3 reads CSVEVQKGRTEAFF. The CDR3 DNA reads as TGCAGCGTTGAAGTTCAGAAGGGGCGAACTGAAGCTTTCTTT.

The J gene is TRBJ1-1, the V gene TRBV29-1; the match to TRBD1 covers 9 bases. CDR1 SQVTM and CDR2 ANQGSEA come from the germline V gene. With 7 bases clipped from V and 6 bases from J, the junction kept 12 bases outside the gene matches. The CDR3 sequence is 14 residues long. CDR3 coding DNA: TGCAGCGCTACGGCACAGGGGGCGGTACCTGAAGCTTTCTTT. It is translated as CSATAQGAVPEAFF.